This TCR beta chain was captured in a study of T cell responses to AZD1222 COVID-19 vaccine. Notes on the study in general: Spike was spanned by vaccine-associated CD4 TCRs, with dominance at 160-218 and 743-854.

The assay was immunoSEQ multiplex PCR, and TCRdb's table has in-frame clones only and misses some. The sample gives tens of thousands of clones, around 80% of which show up once; about 27% is in the top ten. For this clone: Its specificity is not known.

The CDR3 covers 16 residues. In germline, CDR1 is KGHSH, CDR2 LQKENI. J was trimmed by 6 bases and V by 3 bases; bases with no gene match: 3. The rearrangement joins TRBV18 to TRBJ2-1; 15 bases are shared with TRBD2. The specimen was peripheral blood, collected 28 days after the second AZD1222 dose. This TCR was sampled from an adult who received the AZD1222 COVID-19 vaccine. CDR3 amino acids: CASSPPGLAGGNEQFF. For the CDR3, the DNA is TGTGCCAGCTCACCCCCGGGACTAGCGGGAGGCAATGAGCAGTTCTTC.